This TCR beta chain was identified during a study of shared clonotypes between healthy human individuals. The study, taken as a whole, reports: Sharing of clonotypes among donors was expected to vary with sequencing depth.

Assay used: immunoSEQ multiplex PCR; TCRdb lists only in-frame clones, some missing. The data show 640,000 or so clones, with more than 70% seen just once and about 2% held by the top ten. Into CD45RA+ naive and CD45RA-negative memory subsets, the CD4+ cells were split. Comments on this clone: Its matching antigen is unknown.

Looked up from germline, CDR1 is SGHDT and CDR2 is YYEEEE. The CDR3 totals 13 residues. After removal of 4 bases from V and 4 bases from J, the junction contained 3 bases not matched to a gene. This sequence joins TRBV5-6 and TRBJ1-2; 8 bases line up with TRBD1. The clonotype was recovered from a woman in her twenties or thirties in good health. Material for sequencing was memory CD4+ T cells sorted from blood. Subset indicated: CD45RA-negative fraction. CDR3 region: CASSRDRGYGYTF. The CDR3 DNA is TGTGCCAGCAGCCGCGACAGGGGCTATGGCTACACCTTC.